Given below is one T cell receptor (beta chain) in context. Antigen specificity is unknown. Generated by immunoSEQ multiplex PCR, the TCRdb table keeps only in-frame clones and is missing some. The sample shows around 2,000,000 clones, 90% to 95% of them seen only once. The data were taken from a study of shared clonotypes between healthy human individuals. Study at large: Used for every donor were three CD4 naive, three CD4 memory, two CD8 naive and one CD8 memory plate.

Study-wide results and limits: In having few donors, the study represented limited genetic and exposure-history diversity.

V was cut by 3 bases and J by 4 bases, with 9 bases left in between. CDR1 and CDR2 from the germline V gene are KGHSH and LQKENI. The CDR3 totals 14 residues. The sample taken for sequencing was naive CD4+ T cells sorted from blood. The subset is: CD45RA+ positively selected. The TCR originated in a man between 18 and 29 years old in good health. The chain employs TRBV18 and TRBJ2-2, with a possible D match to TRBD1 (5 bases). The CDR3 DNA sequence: TGTGCCAGCTCACCGACAGAAATCACCGGGGAGCTGTTTTTT. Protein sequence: CASSPTEITGELFF.